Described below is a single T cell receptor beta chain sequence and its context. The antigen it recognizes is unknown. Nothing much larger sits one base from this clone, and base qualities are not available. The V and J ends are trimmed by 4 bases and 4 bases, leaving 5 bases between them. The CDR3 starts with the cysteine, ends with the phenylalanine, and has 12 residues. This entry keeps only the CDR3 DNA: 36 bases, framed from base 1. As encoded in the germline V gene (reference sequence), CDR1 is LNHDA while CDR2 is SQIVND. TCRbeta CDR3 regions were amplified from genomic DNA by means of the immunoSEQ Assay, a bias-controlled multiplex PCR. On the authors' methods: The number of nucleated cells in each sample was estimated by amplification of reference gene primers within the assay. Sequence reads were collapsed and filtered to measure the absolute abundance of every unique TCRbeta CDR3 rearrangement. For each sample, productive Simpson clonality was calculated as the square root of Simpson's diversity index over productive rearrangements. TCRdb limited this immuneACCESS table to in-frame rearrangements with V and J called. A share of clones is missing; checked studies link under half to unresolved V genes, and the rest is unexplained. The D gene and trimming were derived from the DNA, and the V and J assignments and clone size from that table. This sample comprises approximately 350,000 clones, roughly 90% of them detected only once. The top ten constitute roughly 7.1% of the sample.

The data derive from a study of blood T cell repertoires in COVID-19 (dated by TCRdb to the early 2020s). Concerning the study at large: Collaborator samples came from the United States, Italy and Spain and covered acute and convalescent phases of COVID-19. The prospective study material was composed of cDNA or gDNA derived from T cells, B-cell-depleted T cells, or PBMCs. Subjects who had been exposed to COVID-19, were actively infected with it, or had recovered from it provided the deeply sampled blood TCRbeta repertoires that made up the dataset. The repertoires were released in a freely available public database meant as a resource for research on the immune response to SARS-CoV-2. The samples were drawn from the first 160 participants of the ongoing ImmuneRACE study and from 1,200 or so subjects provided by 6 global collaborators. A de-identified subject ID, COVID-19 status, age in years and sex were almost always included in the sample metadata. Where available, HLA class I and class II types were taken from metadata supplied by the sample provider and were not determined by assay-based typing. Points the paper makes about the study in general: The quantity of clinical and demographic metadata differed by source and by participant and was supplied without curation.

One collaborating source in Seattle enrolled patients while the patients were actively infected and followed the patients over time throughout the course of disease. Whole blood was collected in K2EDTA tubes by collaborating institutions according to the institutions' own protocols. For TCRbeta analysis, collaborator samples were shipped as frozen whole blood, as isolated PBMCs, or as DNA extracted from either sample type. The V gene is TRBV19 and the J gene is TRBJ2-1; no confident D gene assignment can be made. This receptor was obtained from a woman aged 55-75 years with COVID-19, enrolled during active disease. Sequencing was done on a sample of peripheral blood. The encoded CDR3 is CASSTVYNEQFF. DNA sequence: TGTGCCAGTAGTACGGTGTACAATGAGCAGTTCTTC.